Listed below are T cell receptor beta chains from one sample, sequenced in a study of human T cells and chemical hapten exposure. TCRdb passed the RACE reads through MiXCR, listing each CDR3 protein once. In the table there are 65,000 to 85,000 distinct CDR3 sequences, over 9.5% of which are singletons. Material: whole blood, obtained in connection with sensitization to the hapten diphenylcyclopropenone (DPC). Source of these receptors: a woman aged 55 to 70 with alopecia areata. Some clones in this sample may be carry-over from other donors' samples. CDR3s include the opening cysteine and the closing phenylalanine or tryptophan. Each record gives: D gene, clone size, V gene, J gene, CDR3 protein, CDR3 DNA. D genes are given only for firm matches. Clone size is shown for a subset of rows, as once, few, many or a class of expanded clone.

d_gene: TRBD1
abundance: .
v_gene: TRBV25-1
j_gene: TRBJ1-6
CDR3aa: CASEKGQGYNSPLHF
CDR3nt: TGTGCCAGCGAGAAAGGACAGGGCTATAATTCACCCCTCCACTTT

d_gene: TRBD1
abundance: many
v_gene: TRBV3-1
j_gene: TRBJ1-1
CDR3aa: CASSQSYTGVFTEAFF
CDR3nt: TGTGCCAGCAGCCAATCTTACACAGGGGTTTTCACTGAAGCTTTCTTT

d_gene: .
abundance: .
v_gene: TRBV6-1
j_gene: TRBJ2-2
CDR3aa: CASDTGTPTGELFF
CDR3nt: TGTGCCAGCGACACCGGGACACCCACCGGGGAGCTGTTTTTT

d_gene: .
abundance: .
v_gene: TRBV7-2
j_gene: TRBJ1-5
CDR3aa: CASSLGSGNNQPQHF
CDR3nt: TGTGCCAGCAGCTTAGGTTCGGGGAACAATCAGCCCCAGCATTTT

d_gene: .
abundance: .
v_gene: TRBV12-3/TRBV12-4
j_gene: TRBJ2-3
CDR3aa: CASSSRGSTDTQYF
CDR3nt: TGTGCCAGCAGTTCACGGGGTAGCACAGATACGCAGTATTTT

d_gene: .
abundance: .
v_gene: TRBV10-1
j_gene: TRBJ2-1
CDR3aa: CASSESRPSAEQFF
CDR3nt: TGCGCCAGCAGTGAGAGTAGACCTAGCGCTGAGCAGTTCTTC

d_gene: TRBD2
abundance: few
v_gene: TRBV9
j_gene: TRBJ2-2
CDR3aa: CASRAGGDGELFF
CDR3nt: TGTGCCAGCAGAGCGGGGGGCGACGGGGAGCTGTTTTTT

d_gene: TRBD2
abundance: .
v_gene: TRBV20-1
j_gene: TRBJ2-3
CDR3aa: CSASSGTSGTDTQYF
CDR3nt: TGCAGTGCTAGTTCAGGGACTAGCGGAACAGATACGCAGTATTTT

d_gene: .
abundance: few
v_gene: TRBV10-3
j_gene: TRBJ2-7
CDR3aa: CAISENEVYEQYF
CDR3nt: TGTGCCATCAGTGAGAATGAGGTCTACGAGCAGTACTTC

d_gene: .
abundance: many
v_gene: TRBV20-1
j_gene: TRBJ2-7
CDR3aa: CSARRNSKNRWGYYEQYF
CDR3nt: TGCAGTGCTAGACGCAACTCAAAAAACAGGTGGGGATACTACGAGCAGTACTTC

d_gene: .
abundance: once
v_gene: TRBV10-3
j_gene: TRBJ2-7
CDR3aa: CAIRAPGSQYEQYF
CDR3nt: TGTGCCATCAGGGCCCCTGGGTCTCAGTACGAGCAGTACTTC

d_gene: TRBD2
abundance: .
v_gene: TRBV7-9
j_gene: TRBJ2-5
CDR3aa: CASSFQGGREQETQYF
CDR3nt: TGTGCCAGCAGCTTCCAGGGAGGGCGGGAACAAGAGACCCAGTACTTC

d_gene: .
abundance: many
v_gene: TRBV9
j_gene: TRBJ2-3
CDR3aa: CASSSWGAGHTDTQYF
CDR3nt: TGTGCCAGCAGCTCTTGGGGGGCAGGGCACACAGATACGCAGTATTTT

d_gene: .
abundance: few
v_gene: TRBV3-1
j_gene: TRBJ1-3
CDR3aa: CASSQDRGGRGNTIYF
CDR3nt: TGTGCCAGCAGCCAAGATCGCGGGGGGCGCGGAAACACCATATATTTT

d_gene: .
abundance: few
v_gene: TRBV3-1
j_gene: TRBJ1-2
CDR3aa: CASSSRGGYGYTF
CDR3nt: TGTGCCAGCAGTTCACGAGGGGGCTATGGCTACACCTTC

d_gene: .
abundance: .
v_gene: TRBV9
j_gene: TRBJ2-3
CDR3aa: CASSPRDPGTDTQYF
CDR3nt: TGTGCCAGCAGCCCCCGCGACCCAGGGACAGATACGCAGTATTTT

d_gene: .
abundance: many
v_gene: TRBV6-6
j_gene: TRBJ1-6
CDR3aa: CASSYGTRSPLHF
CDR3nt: TGTGCCAGCAGTTACGGGACGAGGTCACCCCTCCACTTT

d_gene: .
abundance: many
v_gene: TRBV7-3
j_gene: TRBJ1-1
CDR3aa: CASSPRTVTNTEAFF
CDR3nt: TGTGCCAGCAGCCCCAGGACGGTCACGAACACTGAAGCTTTCTTT

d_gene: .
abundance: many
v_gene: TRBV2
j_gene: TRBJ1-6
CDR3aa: CASRADNSPLHF
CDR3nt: TGTGCCAGCCGGGCTGATAATTCACCCCTCCACTTT

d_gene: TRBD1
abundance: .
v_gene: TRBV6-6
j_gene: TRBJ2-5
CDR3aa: CASRNTGEETQYF
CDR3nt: TGTGCCAGCAGAAACACAGGGGAAGAGACCCAGTACTTC

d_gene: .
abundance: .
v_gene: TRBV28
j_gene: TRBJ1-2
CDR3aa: CASSLGTHGYTF
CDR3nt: TGTGCCAGCAGTTTAGGGACACATGGCTACACCTTC

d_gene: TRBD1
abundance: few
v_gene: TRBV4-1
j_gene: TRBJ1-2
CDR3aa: CASSQAQGQRNVGNYGYTF
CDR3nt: TGCGCCAGCAGCCAAGCCCAGGGACAGCGCAATGTTGGTAACTATGGCTACACCTTC

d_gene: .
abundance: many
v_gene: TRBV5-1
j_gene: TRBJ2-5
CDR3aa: CASSLGPNKTQYF
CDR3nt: TGCGCCAGCAGCTTGGGACCAAACAAGACCCAGTACTTC

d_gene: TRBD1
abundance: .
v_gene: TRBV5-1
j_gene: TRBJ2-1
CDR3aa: CASSLGVVGQGYNEQFF
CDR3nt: TGCGCCAGCAGCTTGGGTGTGGTGGGACAGGGATATAATGAGCAGTTCTTC

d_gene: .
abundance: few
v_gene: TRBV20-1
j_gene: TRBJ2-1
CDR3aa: CSARDARGASYNEQFF
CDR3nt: TGCAGTGCTAGAGATGCTCGGGGGGCGTCCTACAATGAGCAGTTCTTC

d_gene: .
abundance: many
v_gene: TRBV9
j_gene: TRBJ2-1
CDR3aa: CASSVATMGEQFF
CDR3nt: TGTGCCAGCAGCGTAGCCACCATGGGTGAGCAGTTCTTC